A single sample gave rise to the 25 T cell receptor beta chains below, sequenced in a study of CXCR3-negative and CXCR3-positive naive CD8 T cells. TRB cDNA was prepared as libraries by UMI-labeled 5' RACE. After re-calling the 5' RACE reads, TCRdb lists one entry per CDR3 protein, DNA absent. The sample table includes approximately 66,000 distinct CDR3 sequences. What was sequenced was naive CXCR3- CD8+ T cells from blood. The subset is: CD45RO-CCR7+CD27+CD95- naive CD8+ T cells lacking CXCR3 (TNR3-). The receptor source for this set is a human donor in good health. Some clones in this sample may be carry-over from other donors' samples.

CDR3 loop: CSASLILAGGSYNEQFF. This chain links TRBV20-1 with TRBJ2-1; TCRdb's D call of TRBD2 is untestable without DNA. The CDR3 loop spans 17 amino acids. CDR1 is DFQATT, CDR2 SNEGSKA, per germline (reference sequence).

The chain joins TRBV28 to TRBJ2-1. The germline gives CDR1 MDHEN, CDR2 SYDVKM. The CDR3 length is 11 residues. The CDR3 region is CASSPYGEQFF.

V gene TRBV20-1 combines with J gene TRBJ2-7; TCRdb reports TRBD1, a call that lacks DNA to check it against. In germline, CDR1 is DFQATT, CDR2 SNEGSKA (reference sequence). CDR3 length equals 12 residues. The CDR3 loop is CSTTGVTFEQYF.

The chain has TRBV4-3 and TRBJ2-7; the TRBD1 assignment by TCRdb is unverifiable without DNA. The CDR3 sequence is 14 residues long. CDR1 LGHNA and CDR2 YSLEER come from the germline V gene. CDR3 sequence reads: CASSQGTGDYEQYF.

The genes are TRBV5-1 and TRBJ2-1; the D call from TCRdb, TRBD2, cannot be confirmed without DNA. The CDR3 runs 14 residues. From germline, CDR1 is SGHRS and CDR2 YFSETQ. This chain's CDR3 is CASSLAEDGLRWFF.

The chain is built from TRBV7-9 and TRBJ1-1; TCRdb calls TRBD1, which cannot be checked without DNA. The CDR3 has 15 amino acids. CDR1 SEHNR and CDR2 FQNEAQ come from the germline V gene (reference sequence). The CDR3 sequence is CASSTQTGMNTEAFF. The variable domain in full, completed from reference TRBV7-9 and TRBJ1-1, reads DTGVSQNPRHKITKRGQNVTFRCDPISEHNRLYWYRQTLGQGPEFLTYFQNEAQLEKSRLLSDRFSAERPKGSFSTLEIQRTEQGDSAMYLCASSTQTGMNTEAFFGQGTRLTVV.

V is TRBV11-1 and J is TRBJ2-2. CDR1 is SGHAT, CDR2 FQDESV, per germline (reference sequence). The CDR3 spans 17 residues. CDR3 region: CASSLVWRSKNTGELFF. Using reference TRBV11-1 and TRBJ2-2 for the parts outside the CDR3, the full variable domain is EAEVAQSPRYKITEKSQAVAFWCDPISGHATLYWYRQILGQGPELLVQFQDESVVDDSQLPKDRFSAERLKGVDSTLKIQPAELGDSAMYLCASSLVWRSKNTGELFFGEGSRLTVL.

The chain is built from TRBV3-1 and TRBJ2-1; with no DNA, the TCRdb D assignment of TRBD2 cannot be verified. Germline values: CDR1 LGHDT, CDR2 YNNKEL (reference sequence). The CDR3 covers 21 residues. CDR3 sequence: CASSQDRLATDDYRSYNEQFF.

The gene calls are TRBV23-1 and TRBJ1-2; TCRdb calls TRBD1, which cannot be checked without DNA. TRBV23-1 is designated an ORF whose function remains uncertain. The CDR3 consists of 15 residues. The CDR3 spells CASSQLWATNYGYTF.

The chain carries TRBV12-3 or TRBV12-4 and TRBJ2-2; the D call of TRBD1 rests on TCRdb alone, since no DNA is present to check it. This CDR3 is built from 15 residues. The CDR3 loop reads CASSWLTGNTGELFF.

The V call is TRBV7-9, the J call TRBJ1-4. CDR3 size: 16 residues. The germline V gene encodes CDR1 SEHNR and CDR2 FQNEAQ (reference sequence). CDR3 residues: CASKLSWEIGDEKLFF.

The chain carries TRBV2 and TRBJ2-1; TCRdb selects TRBD2, and the lack of DNA leaves this call unchecked. The CDR3 contains 16 residues. Germline V CDR1 and CDR2: SNHLY, FYNNEI. This chain's CDR3 is CASSEALAGGRNEQFF.

V usage is TRBV2 and J usage is TRBJ2-7. There are 12 residues in the CDR3. From germline, CDR1 is SNHLY and CDR2 FYNNEI. Here the CDR3 reads CASSTISYEQYF.

The rearrangement links TRBV5-1 to TRBJ2-1. The CDR3 totals 11 residues. Per the germline V gene, CDR1 is SGHRS and CDR2 is YFSETQ. This CDR3 is CATTYFGEQFF.

The chain combines TRBV28 with TRBJ2-7; TCRdb picks TRBD1, but there is no DNA to check that call. Germline values: CDR1 MDHEN, CDR2 SYDVKM. The CDR3 consists of 14 residues. CDR3 amino acids: CASIPGTGKNEQYF. The entire variable domain, with the rest obtained from reference TRBV28 and TRBJ2-7, is as follows: DVKVTQSSRYLVKRTGEKVFLECVQDMDHENMFWYRQDPGLGLRLIYFSYDVKMKEKGDIPEGYSVSREKKERFSLILESASTNQTSMYLCASIPGTGKNEQYFGPGTRLTVT.

The chain recombines TRBV4-3 with TRBJ2-1; TCRdb's D call, TRBD1, is unchecked because there is no DNA. CDR1 and CDR2 (germline): LGHNA, YSLEER. The CDR3 is made up of 15 amino acids. CDR3 amino acids: CASSQDRVSYNEQFF.

The J gene is TRBJ2-4, the V gene TRBV12-3 or TRBV12-4. The length of the CDR3 is 13 residues. The CDR3 loop is CASSLATKNIQYF.

This chain links TRBV19 with TRBJ2-3; TCRdb selects TRBD2, and the lack of DNA leaves this call unchecked. Germline V gene sequence: CDR1 LNHDA, CDR2 SQIVND (reference sequence). The CDR3 is 15 amino acids. CDR3 sequence: CASSPTQLGTDTQYF.

This chain links TRBV7-2 with TRBJ2-1; the D call from TCRdb, TRBD2, cannot be confirmed without DNA. Germline V CDR1 and CDR2: SGHTA, FQGNSA. The CDR3 has 15 amino acids. CDR3 protein: CASSSDPLSYNEQFF.

The rearrangement joins TRBV5-6 to TRBJ2-7; TCRdb picks TRBD2, but there is no DNA to check that call. Germline lookup yields CDR1 SGHDT and CDR2 YYEEEE. The CDR3 runs to 18 residues. This CDR3 reads CASSEAGALAHPSYEQYF.

The J gene is TRBJ2-2, the V gene TRBV29-1; TCRdb reports TRBD2, a call that lacks DNA to check it against. The V gene's germline CDR1 is SQVTM and CDR2 ANQGSEA. There are 14 residues in the CDR3. CDR3 amino acids: CSAMAGTSGRELFF.

The V gene is TRBV4-3, the J gene TRBJ2-5; TCRdb names TRBD1, which stays unverified in the absence of DNA. This CDR3 is 14 amino acids long. Germline CDR1 reads LGHNA; CDR2 reads YSLEER. CDR3 protein: CASSPGTVQETQYF.

The chain recombines TRBV12-3 or TRBV12-4 with TRBJ1-1. The CDR3 has 13 amino acids. The CDR3 loop reads CASSFIRNTEAFF.

The chain is built from TRBV5-1 and TRBJ2-1; the D gene TCRdb calls, TRBD1, cannot be checked with no DNA. The CDR3 spans 12 residues. CDR1 and CDR2 (germline): SGHRS, YFSETQ. The CDR3 spells CASSLGQNEQFF.

This sequence joins TRBV4-2 and TRBJ2-1; the D call of TRBD2 rests on TCRdb alone, since no DNA is present to check it. This CDR3 has 18 amino acids. Germline V gene sequence: CDR1 LGHNA, CDR2 YNFKEQ. Here the CDR3 reads CASSQFIGTSGGADEQFF.